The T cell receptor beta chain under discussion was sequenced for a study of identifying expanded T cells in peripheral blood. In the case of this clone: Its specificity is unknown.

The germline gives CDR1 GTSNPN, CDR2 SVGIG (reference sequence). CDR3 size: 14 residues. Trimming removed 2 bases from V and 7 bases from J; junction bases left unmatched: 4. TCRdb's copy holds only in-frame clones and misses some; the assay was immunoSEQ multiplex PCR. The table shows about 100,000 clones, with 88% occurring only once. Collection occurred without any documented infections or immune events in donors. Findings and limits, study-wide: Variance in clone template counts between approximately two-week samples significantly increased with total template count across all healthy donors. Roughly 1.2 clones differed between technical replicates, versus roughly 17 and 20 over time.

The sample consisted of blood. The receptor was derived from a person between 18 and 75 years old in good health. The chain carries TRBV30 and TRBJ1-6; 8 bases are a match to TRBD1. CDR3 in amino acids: CAWSPDRVNSPLHF. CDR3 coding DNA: TGTGCCTGGAGTCCGGACAGGGTCAATTCACCCCTCCACTTT.